This T cell receptor (beta chain) is from a study of patients and donors after allogeneic stem cell transplantation. This clonotype was observed a few times. TCRdb redid the calling of the RT-PCR reads with MiXCR, one entry per CDR3 protein. The sample lists fewer than 75,000 distinct CDR3 sequences, roughly 29% occurring once. The CDR3 consists of 12 residues. Germline V lookup: CDR1 SGHTA, CDR2 FQGNSA. V lost 0 bases and J 14 bases, leaving 13 bases between the germline ends. The sample was blood, either unsorted or a sorted T cell fraction (not recorded which). The chain couples TRBV7-2 to TRBJ1-2; weak D call: TRBD1 (5 bases). This receptor was identified in a human donor who was either an allogeneic HSCT recipient or a stem cell or donor lymphocyte infusion donor (not recorded which). It is not recorded whose cells these are; they may come from a transplant donor. CDR3 residues: CASSLARWGWTF. The CDR3 bases are TGTGCCAGCAGCTTAGCGCGCTGGGGGTGGACCTTC. Complete variable domain (other parts from reference TRBV7-2 and TRBJ1-2): GAGVSQSPSNKVTEKGKDVELRCDPISGHTALYWYRQSLGQGLEFLIYFQGNSAPDKSGLPSDRFSAERTGGSVSTLTIQRTQQEDSAVYLCASSLARWGWTFGSGTRLTVV.